The present T cell receptor beta chain was sequenced within a study of beta chain bispecific antibodies for T cell cancers (dated by TCRdb to the early 2020s). Study-wide context: Healthy donor T cells were cocultured with T cell leukemia lines and bispecific antibodies, and TRBV sequencing of the surviving cells was then used to measure how much each TRBV family was depleted. Surface TRBV12 (TRBV12-3) was expressed by Jurkat cells, and surface TRBV5-5 was expressed by HPB-ALL cells.

Sequences MNHEY (CDR1) and SVGAGI (CDR2) are obtained from the germline V gene. V has 6 bases trimmed and J has 3 bases trimmed; junction bases matching no gene number 6. The CDR3, cysteine through phenylalanine, is 14 amino acids long. Only the CDR3 part of the read is kept: 42 bases, read in frame from the first base. Results and caveats for the whole study, not just this receptor: Cross-reactivity of the anti-TRBV5-5 antibody with TRBV5-6 was attributed to high sequence similarity between the two genes. Each sequenced sample mixed leukemia cell line cells with normal T cells, and most targeted TRBV signal came from the leukemia cells rather than normal T cells.

Libraries incorporated unique molecular identifier barcodes, which were used to quantify clonotypes. Qiagen AllPrep DNA/RNA Micro kits were used to isolate total RNA, and an Agilent TapeStation was used to check RNA quality. TCR beta libraries were built by 5' RACE: cDNA synthesis followed by two PCR steps using TCR beta constant-region gene-specific primers. TCR beta libraries were sequenced on an Illumina MiSeq platform. The original methods were these. Reads were processed with MIGEC, MiXCR and VDJtools. Clonotype frequency was computed as the clonotype's share of unique molecular identifiers among all unique molecular identifiers in the sample. Any TRBV gene that IMGT lists as a pseudogene or open reading frame, and is therefore nonfunctional, such as TRBV1, TRBV12-1 and TRBV21, was left out. The public sequencing data were trimmed at Q25 with fastp and processed into clonotypes with MiXCR by TCRdb, which kept only in-frame beta chains. Each entry is one CDR3 protein sequence, shown with its most common DNA and genes. V and J calls and clone size were set by TCRdb, not the authors. The sample profile shows 20,000 to 25,000 distinct CDR3 sequences; about 2.6% of them were found once. The top ten hold more than 30% of the sample.

This clonotype was observed at least ten times. Its specific antigen is unknown. Base qualities are not provided; no much larger clone lies one nucleotide away. T cells were expanded from blood mononuclear cells for 3 to 4 days using either anti-CD3 antibody OKT3 or CD3/CD28 Dynabeads. Expanded T cells were maintained in RPMI 1640 supplemented with approximately 10% fetal bovine serum, recombinant human IL-2 (approximately 98 IU/ml) and IL-7 (around 5 ng/ml). Each coculture mixed about 50,000 target cells and about 50,000 normal T cells with bispecific antibody in around 99 ul and was incubated at 37 degrees C for approximately 15 hours. Each bispecific antibody consisted of two single-chain variable fragments expressed in a single-chain diabody format with a His tag. The effector T cells were obtained from healthy human donors, with peripheral blood mononuclear cells isolated from leukapheresis samples by Ficoll density gradient centrifugation.

The receptor comes from a human donor in good health. Some clones in this sample may be carry-over from other donors' samples. The sample was healthy donor T cells cultured with leukemia cells. This receptor chain uses TRBV6-5 and TRBJ1-2; 8 junctional bases match TRBD1. In nucleotides, the sequence is TGTGCCAGCAGCATATTGGGACAGGACTATGGCTACACCTTC. This encodes CASSILGQDYGYTF.